This note documents a single TCR beta chain sequence. This specimen includes other DNA sequences encoding the same CDR3. This table comes from immunoSEQ multiplex PCR, and its TCRdb copy is limited to in-frame clones, with some not included. This sample yields 2 million to 2.5 million clones, of which approximately 95% are seen a single time; 0.13% belongs to the top ten. Per germline, CDR1 SEHNR and CDR2 FQNEAQ (reference sequence). V was shortened by 4 bases and J by 0 bases, with 7 bases between the two germline ends. This CDR3 comprises 13 residues. The data originate from a study of shared clonotypes between healthy human individuals.

This chain connects TRBV7-9 to TRBJ2-7, with no clear D. The origin of this receptor is a man between 18 and 35 years old in good health. Sequenced sample: naive CD4+ T cells sorted from blood. Documented subset: CD45RA+ positively selected. The CDR3 here is CASSSSVSYEQYF. The DNA for the CDR3 is TGTGCCAGCAGCTCGAGCGTCTCCTACGAGCAGTACTTC.